This TCR beta chain was observed in a study of cytomegalovirus exposure and HLA in healthy donors. Study-wide results and limits: A later analysis reportedly found that, within productive TCRs, an Asian-associated ancestry cluster had fewer N-insertions than the mean observed across the roughly 700 donors. TCR beta sequences reportedly predicted most subjects' HLA-A and HLA-B alleles accurately. Both high specificity and high sensitivity reportedly marked the classifier's diagnosis of cytomegalovirus status.

Trimming left V 3 bases short and J 2 bases short, with 14 bases between. The CDR3 is 15 amino acids. Per germline, CDR1 SGHTS and CDR2 YDEGEE. Vbeta (60) and Jbeta (13) primers were used in the PCR. Method: immunoSEQ multiplex PCR; TCRdb's copy keeps in-frame clones and lacks some. The data show under 200,000 clones, roughly 87% seen once. In this sample, this clone turned up a few times. The target antigen is unknown. This receptor was identified in a girl aged 10 to 17 in good health and CMV-seropositive. The chain combines TRBV5-8 with TRBJ1-1; D might be TRBD1 (6 bases). Sequencing was done on a sample of PBMCs. DNA of the CDR3: TGTGCCAGCAGCTCCTTTAGGACAGCAAACACTGAAGCTTTCTTT. Residues: CASSSFRTANTEAFF.